In this sample, the clone carrying this TCR beta chain turned up a few times. The antigen is not known. The data were obtained in a study of T-cell memory formation after mild COVID-19. 5'RACE with constant-segment primers yielded barcoded, UMI-tagged TCR alpha and TCR beta cDNA libraries. One entry per CDR3 protein, called by TCRdb with MiXCR from the 5' RACE reads. The table has fewer than 400,000 distinct CDR3 sequences, over 10% seen once. The CDR3 is made up of 15 amino acids. The junction had 5 bases not matched to a gene; V was cut back by 6 bases and J by 1 base. Germline values: CDR1 SGHVS, CDR2 FNYEAQ. General study points: Shrinking CD4+ clones were chiefly CM and EM; CD8+ ones were chiefly EMRA.

This receptor was identified in a man between 18 and 35 years old who had mild COVID-19 (a few samples of this study predate the infection). Cell type and time point are not known. The sample consisted of PBMCs or a T cell subset sorted from them (not recorded which). The chain links TRBV7-6 to TRBJ1-5, with 8 bases matching TRBD1. Written as DNA, the CDR3 is TGTGCCAGCAGTCCGGACAGGGCAAGCAATCAGCCCCAGCATTTT. This gives the protein CASSPDRASNQPQHF.